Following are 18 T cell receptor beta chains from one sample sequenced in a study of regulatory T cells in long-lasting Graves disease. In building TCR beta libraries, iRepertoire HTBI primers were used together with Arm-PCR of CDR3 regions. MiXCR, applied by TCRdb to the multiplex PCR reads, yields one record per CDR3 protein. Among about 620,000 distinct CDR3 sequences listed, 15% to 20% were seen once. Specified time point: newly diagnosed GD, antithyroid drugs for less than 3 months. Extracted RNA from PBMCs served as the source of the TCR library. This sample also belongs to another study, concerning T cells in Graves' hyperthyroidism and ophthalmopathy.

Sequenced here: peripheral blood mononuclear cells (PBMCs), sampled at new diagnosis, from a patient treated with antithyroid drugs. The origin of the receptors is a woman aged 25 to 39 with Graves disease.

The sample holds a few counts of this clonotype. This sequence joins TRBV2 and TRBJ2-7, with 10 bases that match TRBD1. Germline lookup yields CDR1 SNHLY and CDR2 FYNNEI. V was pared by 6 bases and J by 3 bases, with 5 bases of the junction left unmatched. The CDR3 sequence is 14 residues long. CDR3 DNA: TGTGCCAGCAGGGGCGGACAGGGGGGCTACGAGCAGTACTTC. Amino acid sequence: CASRGGQGGYEQYF.

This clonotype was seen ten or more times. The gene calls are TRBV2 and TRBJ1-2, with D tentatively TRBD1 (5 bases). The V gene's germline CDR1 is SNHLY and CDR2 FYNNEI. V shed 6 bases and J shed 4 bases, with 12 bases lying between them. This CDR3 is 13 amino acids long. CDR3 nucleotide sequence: TGTGCCAGCAGGGCAGGGAGTCTCTATGGCTACACCTTC. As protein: CASRAGSLYGYTF.

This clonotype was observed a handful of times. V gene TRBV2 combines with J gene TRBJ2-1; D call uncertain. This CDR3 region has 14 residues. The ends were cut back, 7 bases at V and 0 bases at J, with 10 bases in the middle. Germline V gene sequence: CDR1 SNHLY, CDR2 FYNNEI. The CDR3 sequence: CASKNWSSYNEQFF. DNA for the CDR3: TGTGCCAGCAAGAACTGGAGCTCCTACAATGAGCAGTTCTTC.

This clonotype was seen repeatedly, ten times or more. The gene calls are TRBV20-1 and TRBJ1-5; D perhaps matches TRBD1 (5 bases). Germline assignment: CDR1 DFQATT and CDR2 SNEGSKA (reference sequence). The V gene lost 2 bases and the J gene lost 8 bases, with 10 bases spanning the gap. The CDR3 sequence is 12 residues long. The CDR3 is CSARSGGKPQHF. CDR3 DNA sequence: TGCAGTGCTAGATCCGGGGGAAAGCCCCAGCATTTT.

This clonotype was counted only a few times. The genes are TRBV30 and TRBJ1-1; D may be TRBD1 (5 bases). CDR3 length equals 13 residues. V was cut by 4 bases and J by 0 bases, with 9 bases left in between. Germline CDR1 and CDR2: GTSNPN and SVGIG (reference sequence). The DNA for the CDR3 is TGTGCCTGGACAGAGGGGATGAACACTGAAGCTTTCTTT. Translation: CAWTEGMNTEAFF. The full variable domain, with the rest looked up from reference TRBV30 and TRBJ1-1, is SQTIHQWPATLVQPVGSPLSLECTVEGTSNPNLYWYRQAAGRGLQLLFYSVGIGQISSEVPQNLSASRPQDRQFILSSKKLLLSDSGFYLCAWTEGMNTEAFFGQGTRLTVV.

The CDR3 region is CATSDLRTGDNTQYF. For the CDR3, the DNA is TGTGCCACCAGTGATTTAAGGACAGGGGATAATACGCAGTATTTT. The rearrangement links TRBV24-1 to TRBJ2-3; 9 bases map to TRBD1. Germline values: CDR1 KGHDR, CDR2 SFDVKD. J gave up 7 bases and V 1 base, and 5 bases lay outside the gene matches. The CDR3 loop spans 15 amino acids.

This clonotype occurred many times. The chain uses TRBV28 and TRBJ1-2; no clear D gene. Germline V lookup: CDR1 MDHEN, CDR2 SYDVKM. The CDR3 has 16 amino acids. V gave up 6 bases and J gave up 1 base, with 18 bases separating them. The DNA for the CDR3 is TGTGCCAGCAGGACGACACGGGTTGGGTATAACTATGGCTACACCTTC. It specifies CASRTTRVGYNYGYTF.

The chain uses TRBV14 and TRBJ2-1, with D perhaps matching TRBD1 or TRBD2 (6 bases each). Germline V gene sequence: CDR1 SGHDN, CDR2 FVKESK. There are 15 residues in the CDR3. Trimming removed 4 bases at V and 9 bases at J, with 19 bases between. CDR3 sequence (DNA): TGTGCCAGCAGCCCTGGGGGCGGGACTGGGGGTGAGCAGTTCTTC. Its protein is CASSPGGGTGGEQFF. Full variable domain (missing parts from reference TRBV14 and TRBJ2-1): EAGVTQFPSHSVIEKGQTVTLRCDPISGHDNLYWYRRVMGKEIKFLLHFVKESKQDESGMPNNRFLAERTGGTYSTLKVQPAELEDSGVYFCASSPGGGTGGEQFFGPGTRLTVL.

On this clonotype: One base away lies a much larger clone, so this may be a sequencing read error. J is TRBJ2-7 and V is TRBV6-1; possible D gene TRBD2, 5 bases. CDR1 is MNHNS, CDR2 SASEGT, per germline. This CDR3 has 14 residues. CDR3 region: CASRGRGSPYGQYF. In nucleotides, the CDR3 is TGTGCCAGCAGGGGCCGAGGGAGCCCCTACGGGCAGTACTTC.

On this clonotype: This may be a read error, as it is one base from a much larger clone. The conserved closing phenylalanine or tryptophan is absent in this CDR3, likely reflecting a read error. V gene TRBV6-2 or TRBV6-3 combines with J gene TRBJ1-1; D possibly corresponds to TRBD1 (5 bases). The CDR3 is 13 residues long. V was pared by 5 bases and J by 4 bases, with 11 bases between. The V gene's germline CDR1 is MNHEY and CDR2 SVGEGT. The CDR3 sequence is CASSVVGGTEAFL. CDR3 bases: TGTGCCAGCAGTGTGGTCGGGGGCACTGAAGCTTTCCTT.

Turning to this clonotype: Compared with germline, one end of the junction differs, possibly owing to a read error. DNA for the CDR3: TGTGCCAGCAGTTTATCGCCCTCCGTTATGAACACTGAAGCTTCCTTT. Its protein is CASSLSPSVMNTEASF. The rearrangement links TRBV27 to TRBJ1-1; unclear D gene. Germline assignment: CDR1 MNHEY and CDR2 SMNVEV (reference sequence). The CDR3 loop spans 16 amino acids.

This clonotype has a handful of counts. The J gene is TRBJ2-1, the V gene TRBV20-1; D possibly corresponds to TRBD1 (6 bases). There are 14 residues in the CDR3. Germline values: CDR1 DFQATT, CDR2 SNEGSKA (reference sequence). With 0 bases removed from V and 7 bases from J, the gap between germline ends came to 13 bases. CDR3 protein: CSARDRGSGNEQFF. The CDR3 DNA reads TGCAGTGCTAGAGATAGGGGGAGTGGGAATGAGCAGTTCTTC.

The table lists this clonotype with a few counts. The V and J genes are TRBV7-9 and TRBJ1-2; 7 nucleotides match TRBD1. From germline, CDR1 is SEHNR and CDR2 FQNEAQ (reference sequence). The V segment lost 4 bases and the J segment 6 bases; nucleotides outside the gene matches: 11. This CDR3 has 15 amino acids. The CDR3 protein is CASSSQYRQGDGYTF. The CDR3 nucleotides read TGTGCCAGCAGCTCACAGTATAGACAGGGTGATGGCTACACCTTC.

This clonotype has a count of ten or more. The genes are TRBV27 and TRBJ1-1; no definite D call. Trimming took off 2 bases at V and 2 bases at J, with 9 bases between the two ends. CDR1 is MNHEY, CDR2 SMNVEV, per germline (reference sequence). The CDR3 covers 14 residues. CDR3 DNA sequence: TGTGCCAGCAGTTTAAATTGGCCCAACACTGAAGCTTTCTTT. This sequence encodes CASSLNWPNTEAFF.

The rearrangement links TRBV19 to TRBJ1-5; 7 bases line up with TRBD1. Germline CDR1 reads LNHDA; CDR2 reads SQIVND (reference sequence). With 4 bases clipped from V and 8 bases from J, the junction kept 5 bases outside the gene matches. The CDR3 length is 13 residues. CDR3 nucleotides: TGTGCCAGTAGTAGGGACAGAGCTGAGCCCCAGCATTTT. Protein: CASSRDRAEPQHF.

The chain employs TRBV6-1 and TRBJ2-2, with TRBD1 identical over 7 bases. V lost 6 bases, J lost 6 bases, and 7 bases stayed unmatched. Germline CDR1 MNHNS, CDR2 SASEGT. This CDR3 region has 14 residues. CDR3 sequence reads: CASSSYRGAGELFF. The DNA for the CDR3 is TGTGCCAGCAGCTCATACAGGGGTGCCGGGGAGCTGTTTTTT.

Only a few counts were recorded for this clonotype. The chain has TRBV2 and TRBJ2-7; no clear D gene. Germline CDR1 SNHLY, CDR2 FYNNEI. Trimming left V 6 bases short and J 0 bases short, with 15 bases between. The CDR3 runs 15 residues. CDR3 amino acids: CASSESWTPSYEQYF. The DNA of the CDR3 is TGTGCCAGCAGCGAAAGCTGGACGCCCTCCTACGAGCAGTACTTC. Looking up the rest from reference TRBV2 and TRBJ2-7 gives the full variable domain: EPEVTQTPSHQVTQMGQEVILRCVPISNHLYFYWYRQILGQKVEFLVSFYNNEISEKSEIFDDQFSVERPDGSNFTLKIRSTKLEDSAMYFCASSESWTPSYEQYFGPGTRLTVT.

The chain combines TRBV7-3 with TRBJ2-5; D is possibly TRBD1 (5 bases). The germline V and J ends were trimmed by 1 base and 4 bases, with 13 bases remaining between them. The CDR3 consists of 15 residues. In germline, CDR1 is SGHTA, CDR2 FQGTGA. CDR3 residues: CASSLRPQGGETQYF. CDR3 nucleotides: TGTGCCAGCAGCTTAAGGCCCCAGGGCGGAGAGACCCAGTACTTC.